One sample yielded the 18 T cell receptor beta chains listed below, sequenced in a study of monozygotic twins with cystic fibrosis. Data came from immunoSEQ multiplex PCR; TCRdb stores just in-frame clones and leaves some out. Of tens of thousands of clones listed, around nine tenths are singletons. The sequencing input was blood. Receptors were obtained from a woman aged 25 to 45 with cystic fibrosis.

The J gene is TRBJ2-7, the V gene TRBV7-2, with 11 bases aligning to TRBD2. The CDR3 is 16 residues long. Per germline, CDR1 SGHTA and CDR2 FQGNSA. V trimming: 4 bases; J trimming: 0 bases; junction bases outside the gene matches: 5. CDR3 loop: CASSYKGLADSYEQYF. The CDR3 DNA reads as TGTGCCAGCAGCTACAAGGGACTAGCGGACTCCTACGAGCAGTACTTC.

The chain uses TRBV6-1 and TRBJ2-1; 7 nucleotides match TRBD2. CDR3 length equals 13 residues. V dropped 8 bases and J dropped 6; count of bases not matched to a gene: 7. The germline CDR1 and CDR2 sequences are MNHNS and SASEGT. The chain's CDR3 is CASGGRGGNEQFF. CDR3 coding DNA: TGTGCCAGCGGAGGACGCGGGGGCAATGAGCAGTTCTTC.

V and J are TRBV10-1 and TRBJ2-5, with D hard to call. Germline CDR1 and CDR2: WNHNN and SYGVQD (reference sequence). Trimming removed 4 bases at V and 3 bases at J, with 9 bases between. The CDR3 runs to 13 residues. The CDR3 protein is CASSGAAEETQYF. CDR3 in DNA: TGCGCCAGCAGTGGGGCGGCGGAAGAGACCCAGTACTTC.

V gene TRBV5-1 combines with J gene TRBJ1-2, with 7 bases aligning to TRBD1. Germline trimming cut 0 bases from V and 7 bases from J; bases unmatched to any gene: 0. The germline V gene encodes CDR1 SGHRS and CDR2 YFSETQ. The CDR3 is made up of 12 amino acids. This CDR3 is CASSLGQGGYTF. Written as DNA, the CDR3 is TGCGCCAGCAGCTTGGGACAGGGTGGCTACACCTTC.

In its sample, this clone was seen a few times. The same CDR3 is also encoded by other DNA sequences in this sample. V gene TRBV6-1 combines with J gene TRBJ1-3; no clear D gene. V was trimmed by 3 bases and J by 1 base, leaving 7 bases between them. Germline lookup yields CDR1 MNHNS and CDR2 SASEGT. The CDR3 has 14 residues. This CDR3 is CASSDGVSGNTIYF. Written as DNA, the CDR3 is TGTGCCAGCAGTGATGGAGTATCTGGAAACACCATATATTTT.

This chain links TRBV5-1 with TRBJ1-5; no clear D. Trimming removed 1 base at V and 4 bases at J, with 6 bases between. The CDR3 is 13 amino acids. Per germline, CDR1 SGHRS and CDR2 YFSETQ. The CDR3 nucleotides read TGCGCCAGCAGCTTGAGCCCTAATCAGCCCCAGCATTTT. Translated: CASSLSPNQPQHF.

The V gene is TRBV5-1, the J gene TRBJ2-7; D gene ambiguous. Germline CDR1 SGHRS, CDR2 YFSETQ. The CDR3 consists of 11 residues. Trimming left V 6 bases short and J 4 bases short, with 8 bases between. The CDR3 sequence is CASKGPYEQYF. The CDR3 DNA reads TGCGCCAGCAAGGGCCCGTACGAGCAGTACTTC.

J is TRBJ1-6 and V is TRBV10-1, with 10 positions matching TRBD1. The V and J ends lost 6 bases and 8 bases, in that order; junction bases with no gene match: 1. Germline V gene sequence: CDR1 WNHNN, CDR2 SYGVQD (reference sequence). This CDR3 is built from 13 residues. The CDR3 coding sequence is TGCGCCAGCAGGGACAGGGGGTATTCACCCCTCCACTTT. Translated: CASRDRGYSPLHF.

The V call is TRBV6-1, the J call TRBJ1-6; TRBD1 aligns across 8 bases. CDR1 is MNHNS and CDR2 is SASEGT in the germline V gene. This CDR3 has 15 amino acids. Unmatched junction bases numbered 1, after V lost 4 bases and J lost 2 bases. CDR3 in DNA: TGTGCCAGCAGTGGACAGGGGACCTATAATTCACCCCTCCACTTT. Translating it yields CASSGQGTYNSPLHF.

The chain combines TRBV9 with TRBJ1-2; 12 bases are a match to TRBD1. CDR1 is SGDLS, CDR2 YYNGEE, per germline. The CDR3 consists of 17 residues. The trim removed 6 bases at V and 2 bases at J, leaving 11 bases unmatched. The CDR3 sequence is CASTRGTGGPGNYGYTF. The CDR3 region has the DNA TGTGCCAGCACCCGAGGGACAGGGGGCCCAGGGAACTATGGCTACACCTTC.

The chain recombines TRBV7-2 with TRBJ2-1; TRBD1 is a possible D gene (5 bases). Between the trimmed V and J ends, which lost 1 base and 0 bases, there was a span of 7 bases. The germline V gene has CDR1 SGHTA and CDR2 FQGNSA. The CDR3 is made up of 15 amino acids. The CDR3: CASSLDRSSYNEQFF. The CDR3 DNA reads as TGTGCCAGCAGCTTAGACAGGAGCTCCTACAATGAGCAGTTCTTC. Variable domain in full (rest from reference TRBV7-2 and TRBJ2-1): GAGVSQSPSNKVTEKGKDVELRCDPISGHTALYWYRQSLGQGLEFLIYFQGNSAPDKSGLPSDRFSAERTGGSVSTLTIQRTQQEDSAVYLCASSLDRSSYNEQFFGPGTRLTVL.

This clone has just one count. V gene TRBV5-1 combines with J gene TRBJ1-4, with unresolved D. Germline CDR1 SGHRS, CDR2 YFSETQ. Trimming cost V 5 bases and J 0 bases, with 5 bases left between them. This CDR3 has 13 residues. CDR3 residues: CASRRATNEKLFF. CDR3 nucleotides: TGCGCCAGCAGAAGGGCAACTAATGAAAAACTGTTTTTT. The full variable domain, in which reference TRBV5-1 and TRBJ1-4 provide the parts outside the CDR3, is KAGVTQTPRYLIKTRGQQVTLSCSPISGHRSVSWYQQTPGQGLQFLFEYFSETQRNKGNFPGRFSGRQFSNSRSEMNVSTLELGDSALYLCASRRATNEKLFFGSGTQLSVL.

CDR3 in amino acids: CASSSGATDQPQHF. CDR3 bases: TGCGCCAGCAGCTCAGGGGCCACTGACCAGCCCCAGCATTTT. This chain uses TRBV10-1 with TRBJ1-5, with D possibly matching TRBD1 (6 bases). V shed 6 bases and J shed 7 bases, with 16 bases lying between them. From germline, CDR1 is WNHNN and CDR2 SYGVQD (reference sequence). CDR3 length: 14 residues.

This clone was seen a few times. The J gene is TRBJ1-1, the V gene TRBV13; D remains ambiguous. V dropped 2 bases and J dropped 7 bases, with 11 bases sitting between them. CDR1 and CDR2 (germline): PRHDT, FYEKMQ (reference sequence). This CDR3 has 13 amino acids. CDR3 DNA sequence: TGTGCCAGCAGCTTAATACCGGAGAGTGAAGCTTTCTTT. Its protein is CASSLIPESEAFF.

The chain carries TRBV19 and TRBJ1-1; 9 bases are shared with TRBD1. The CDR3 spans 13 residues. The trim removed 7 bases at V and 6 bases at J, leaving 6 bases unmatched. Germline CDR1 is LNHDA and CDR2 is SQIVND (reference sequence). The CDR3 loop reads CASTRWDRAEAFF. The DNA for the CDR3 is TGTGCCAGTACCCGGTGGGACAGGGCTGAAGCTTTCTTT.

A few counts support this clone. V and J are TRBV5-4 and TRBJ2-7, with 7 bases matching TRBD2. Trimming cost V 2 bases and J 4 bases; bases outside gene matches: 9. CDR3 length: 15 amino acids. CDR1 is SGHNT and CDR2 is YYREEE in the germline V gene (reference sequence). Here the CDR3 reads CASSLSAGPHYEQYF. DNA of the CDR3: TGTGCCAGCAGCTTATCAGCGGGGCCTCATTACGAGCAGTACTTC.

This chain links TRBV12-5 with TRBJ2-1, with TRBD2 identical over 11 bases. Looked up from germline, CDR1 is LGHNT and CDR2 is FRNRAP. This CDR3 has 17 amino acids. With 6 bases clipped from V and 7 bases from J, the junction kept 14 bases outside the gene matches. CDR3 in DNA: TGTGCTAGTGGCCCTCTTGGAACTAGCGGGGGTTGGAATGAGCAGTTCTTC. As protein: CASGPLGTSGGWNEQFF.

V usage is TRBV13 and J usage is TRBJ1-1, with D uncertain. CDR1 is PRHDT and CDR2 is FYEKMQ in the germline V gene (reference sequence). V shed 2 bases and J shed 5 bases, with 12 bases lying between them. The CDR3 covers 14 residues. This CDR3 is CASSLNSDKTEAFF. CDR3 DNA: TGTGCCAGCAGCTTAAATTCTGACAAAACTGAAGCTTTCTTT.